The sequence of this T cell receptor (beta chain) was determined in a study of beta chain features in type 1 diabetes. Cell sorting via CD45RO/CCR7/CD25/CD127/CD95/CD27 was performed to obtain CD4+ naive, central memory, regulatory and stem cell-like memory cells. Of the isolated RNA, all was reverse transcribed, and so the sequenced material was expressed TCRB transcripts. Method: immunoSEQ multiplex PCR; TCRdb's copy keeps in-frame clones and lacks some. The repertoire holds about 330,000 clones, with approximately 11% as singletons. Material: naive CD4+ T cells from blood. The sequence was obtained from a woman in her thirties in good health.

CDR3 DNA sequence: TGTGCCAGCCGTCGCCCGGGACAGGGGGCGCGGGGCTACACCTTC. It specifies CASRRPGQGARGYTF. This sequence joins TRBV28 and TRBJ1-2; the match to TRBD1 covers 12 bases. CDR3 length: 15 residues. Germline V lookup: CDR1 MDHEN, CDR2 SYDVKM. The J segment lost 8 bases and the V segment lost 8 bases, leaving 12 bases of the junction unmatched.